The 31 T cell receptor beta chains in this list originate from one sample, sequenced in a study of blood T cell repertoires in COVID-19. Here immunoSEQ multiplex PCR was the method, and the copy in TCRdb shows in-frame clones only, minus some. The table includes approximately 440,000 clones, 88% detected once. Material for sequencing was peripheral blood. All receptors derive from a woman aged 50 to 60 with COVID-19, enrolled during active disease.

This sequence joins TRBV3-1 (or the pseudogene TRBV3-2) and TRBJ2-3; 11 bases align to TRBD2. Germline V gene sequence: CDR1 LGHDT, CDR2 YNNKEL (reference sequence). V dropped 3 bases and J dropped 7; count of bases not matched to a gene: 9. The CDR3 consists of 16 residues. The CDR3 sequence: CASSHVAGGPYNTQYF. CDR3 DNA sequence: TGTGCCAGCAGCCATGTAGCGGGGGGGCCTTATAATACGCAGTATTTT.

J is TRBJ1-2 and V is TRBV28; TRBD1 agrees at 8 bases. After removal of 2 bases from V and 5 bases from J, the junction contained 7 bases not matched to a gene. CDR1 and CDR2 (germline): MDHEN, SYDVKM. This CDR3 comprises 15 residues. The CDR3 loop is CASSLQGASWYGYTF. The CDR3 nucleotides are TGTGCCAGCAGTTTACAGGGGGCGAGTTGGTATGGCTACACCTTC.

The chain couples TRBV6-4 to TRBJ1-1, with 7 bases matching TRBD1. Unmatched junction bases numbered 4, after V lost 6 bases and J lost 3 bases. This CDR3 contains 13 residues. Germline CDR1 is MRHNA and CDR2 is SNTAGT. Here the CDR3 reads CASSLDRDTEAFF. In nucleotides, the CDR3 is TGTGCCAGCAGCCTCGACAGGGACACTGAAGCTTTCTTT.

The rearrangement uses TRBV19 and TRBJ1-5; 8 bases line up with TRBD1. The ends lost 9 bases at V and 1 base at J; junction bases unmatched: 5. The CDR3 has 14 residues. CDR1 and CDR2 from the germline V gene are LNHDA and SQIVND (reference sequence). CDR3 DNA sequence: TGTGCCAGCGGGACAGGTACGAGCAATCAGCCCCAGCATTTT. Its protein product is CASGTGTSNQPQHF. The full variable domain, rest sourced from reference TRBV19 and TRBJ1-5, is DGGITQSPKYLFRKEGQNVTLSCEQNLNHDAMYWYRQDPGQGLRLIYYSQIVNDFQKGDIAEGYSVSREKKESFPLTVTSAQKNPTAFYLCASGTGTSNQPQHFGDGTRLSIL.

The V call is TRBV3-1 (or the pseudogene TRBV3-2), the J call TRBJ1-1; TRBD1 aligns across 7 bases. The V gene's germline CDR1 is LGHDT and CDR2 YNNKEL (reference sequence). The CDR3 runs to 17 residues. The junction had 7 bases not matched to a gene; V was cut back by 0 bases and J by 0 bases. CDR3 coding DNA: TGTGCCAGCAGCCAAGAAAACAGGGGAGTTGTGAACACTGAAGCTTTCTTT. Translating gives CASSQENRGVVNTEAFF.

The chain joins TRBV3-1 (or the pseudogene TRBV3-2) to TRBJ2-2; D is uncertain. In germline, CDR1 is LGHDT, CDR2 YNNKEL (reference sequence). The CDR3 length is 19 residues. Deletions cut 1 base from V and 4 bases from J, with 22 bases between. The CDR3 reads CASSQAPGQATRSTGELFF. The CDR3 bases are TGTGCCAGCAGCCAAGCCCCTGGCCAGGCAACCCGGTCCACCGGGGAGCTGTTTTTT.

CDR3 sequence (DNA): TGTGCCAGCAGCCTCGCCGGTGAGCAGTTCTTC. Translated, it gives CASSLAGEQFF. The chain couples TRBV3-1 (or the pseudogene TRBV3-2) to TRBJ2-1; D is ambiguous. The CDR3 totals 11 residues. Germline CDR1 is LGHDT and CDR2 is YNNKEL (reference sequence). Between the trimmed V and J ends, which lost 4 bases and 9 bases, there was a span of 7 bases.

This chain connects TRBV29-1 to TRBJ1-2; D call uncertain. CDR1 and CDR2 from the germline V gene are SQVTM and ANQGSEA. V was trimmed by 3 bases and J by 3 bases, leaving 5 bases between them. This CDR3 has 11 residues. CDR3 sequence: CSVESDYGYTF. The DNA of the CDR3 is TGCAGCGTTGAGTCGGACTATGGCTACACCTTC.

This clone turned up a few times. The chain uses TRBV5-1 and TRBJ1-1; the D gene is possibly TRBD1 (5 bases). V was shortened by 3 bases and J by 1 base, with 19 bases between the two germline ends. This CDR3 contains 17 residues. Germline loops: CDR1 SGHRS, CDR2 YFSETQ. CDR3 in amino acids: CASSSGWTRSENTEAFF. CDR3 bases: TGCGCCAGCAGCTCCGGATGGACACGGTCGGAGAACACTGAAGCTTTCTTT. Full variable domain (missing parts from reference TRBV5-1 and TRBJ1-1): KAGVTQTPRYLIKTRGQQVTLSCSPISGHRSVSWYQQTPGQGLQFLFEYFSETQRNKGNFPGRFSGRQFSNSRSEMNVSTLELGDSALYLCASSSGWTRSENTEAFFGQGTRLTVV.

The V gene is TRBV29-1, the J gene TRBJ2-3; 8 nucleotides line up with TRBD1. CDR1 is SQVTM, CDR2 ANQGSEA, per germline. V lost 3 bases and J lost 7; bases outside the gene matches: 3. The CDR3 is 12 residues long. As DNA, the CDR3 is TGCAGCGTTGAGGGACAGGCCCATACGCAGTATTTT. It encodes CSVEGQAHTQYF.

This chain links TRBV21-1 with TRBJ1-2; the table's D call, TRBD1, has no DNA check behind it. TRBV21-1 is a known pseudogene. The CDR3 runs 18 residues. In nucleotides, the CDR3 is TGTGCCAGCAGTTTGTGGGCGGGACAGGGCACGGCTAACTATGGCTACACCTTC. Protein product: CASSLWAGQGTANYGYTF.

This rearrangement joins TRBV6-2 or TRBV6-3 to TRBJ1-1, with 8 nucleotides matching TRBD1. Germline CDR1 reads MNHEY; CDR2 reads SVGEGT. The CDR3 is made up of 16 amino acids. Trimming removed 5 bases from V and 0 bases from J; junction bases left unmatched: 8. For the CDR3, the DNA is TGTGCCAGCAGTACCAACCACAGGGGGGTGAACACTGAAGCTTTCTTT. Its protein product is CASSTNHRGVNTEAFF.

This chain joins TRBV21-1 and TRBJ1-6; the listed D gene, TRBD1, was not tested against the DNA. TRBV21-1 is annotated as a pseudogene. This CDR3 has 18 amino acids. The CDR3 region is CASSKARPGSSYNSPLHF. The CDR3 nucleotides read TGTGCCAGCAGCAAAGCTCGTCCAGGAAGCTCCTATAATTCACCCCTCCACTTT.

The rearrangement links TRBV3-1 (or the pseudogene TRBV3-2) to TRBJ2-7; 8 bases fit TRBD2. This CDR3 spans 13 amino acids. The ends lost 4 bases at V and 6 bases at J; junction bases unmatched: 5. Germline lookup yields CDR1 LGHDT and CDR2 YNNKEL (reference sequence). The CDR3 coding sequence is TGTGCCAGCAGCCTGACTAGCGCCGGCGAGCAGTACTTC. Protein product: CASSLTSAGEQYF.

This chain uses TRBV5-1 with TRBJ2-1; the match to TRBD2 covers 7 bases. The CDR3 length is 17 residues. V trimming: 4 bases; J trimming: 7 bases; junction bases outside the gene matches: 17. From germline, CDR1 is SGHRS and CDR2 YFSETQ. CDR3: CASSRLLGAGSRNEQFF. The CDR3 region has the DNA TGCGCCAGCAGCCGCTTGCTAGGAGCGGGGTCGAGGAATGAGCAGTTCTTC.

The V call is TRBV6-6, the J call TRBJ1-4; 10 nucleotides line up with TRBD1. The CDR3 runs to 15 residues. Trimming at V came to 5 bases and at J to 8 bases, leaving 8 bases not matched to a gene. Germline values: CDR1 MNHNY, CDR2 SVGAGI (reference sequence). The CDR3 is CASSTPGQGSEKLFF. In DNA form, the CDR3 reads TGTGCCAGCAGTACTCCGGGACAGGGGAGCGAAAAACTGTTTTTT.

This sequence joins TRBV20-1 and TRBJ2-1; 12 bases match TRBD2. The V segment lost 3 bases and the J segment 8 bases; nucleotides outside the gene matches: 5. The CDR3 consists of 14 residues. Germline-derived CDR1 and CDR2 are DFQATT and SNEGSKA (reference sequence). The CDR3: CSASLAGGLYEQFF. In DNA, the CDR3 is TGCAGTGCTAGTCTAGCGGGGGGGTTATATGAGCAGTTCTTC.

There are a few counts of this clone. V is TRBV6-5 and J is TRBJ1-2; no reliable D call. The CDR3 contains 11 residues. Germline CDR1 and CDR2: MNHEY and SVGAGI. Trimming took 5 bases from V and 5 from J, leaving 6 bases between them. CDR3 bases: TGTGCCAGCAGTAACAAATATGGCTACACCTTC. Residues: CASSNKYGYTF.

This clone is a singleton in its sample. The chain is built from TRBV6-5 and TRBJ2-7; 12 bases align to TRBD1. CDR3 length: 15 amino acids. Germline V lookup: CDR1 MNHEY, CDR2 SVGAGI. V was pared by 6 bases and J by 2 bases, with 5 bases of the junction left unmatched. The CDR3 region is CASSEGQGAPYEQYF. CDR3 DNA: TGTGCCAGCAGCGAGGGACAGGGGGCCCCCTACGAGCAGTACTTC.

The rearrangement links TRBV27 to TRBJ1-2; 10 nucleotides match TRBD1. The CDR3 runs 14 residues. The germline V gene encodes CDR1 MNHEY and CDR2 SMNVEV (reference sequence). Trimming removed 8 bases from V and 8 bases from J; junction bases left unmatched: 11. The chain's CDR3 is CASGFRGQGDGYTF. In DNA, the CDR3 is TGTGCCAGCGGCTTCCGAGGACAGGGGGACGGCTACACCTTC.

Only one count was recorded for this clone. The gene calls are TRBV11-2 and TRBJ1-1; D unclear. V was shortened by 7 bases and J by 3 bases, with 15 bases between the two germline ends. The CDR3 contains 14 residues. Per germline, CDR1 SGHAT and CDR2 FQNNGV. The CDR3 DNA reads TGTGCCAGCACCTCTTGGAGGGAGGACACTGAAGCTTTCTTT. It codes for CASTSWREDTEAFF. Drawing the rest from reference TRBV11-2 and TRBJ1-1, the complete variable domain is EAGVAQSPRYKIIEKRQSVAFWCNPISGHATLYWYQQILGQGPKLLIQFQNNGVVDDSQLPKDRFSAERLKGVDSTLKIQPAKLEDSAVYLCASTSWREDTEAFFGQGTRLTVV.

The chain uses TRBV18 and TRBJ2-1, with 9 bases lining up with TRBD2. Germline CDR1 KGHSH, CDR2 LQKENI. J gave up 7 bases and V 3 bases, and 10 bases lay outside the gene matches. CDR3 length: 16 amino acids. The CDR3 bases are TGTGCCAGCTCACCCGTCCCGAGCGGGGGGTTGAATGAGCAGTTCTTC. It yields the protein CASSPVPSGGLNEQFF.

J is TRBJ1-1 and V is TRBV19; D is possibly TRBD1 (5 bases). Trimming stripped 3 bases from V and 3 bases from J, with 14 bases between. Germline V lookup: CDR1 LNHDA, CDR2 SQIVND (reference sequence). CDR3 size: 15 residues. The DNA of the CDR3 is TGTGCCAGTAGTATCTGGGCAGGGATGGACACTGAAGCTTTCTTT. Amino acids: CASSIWAGMDTEAFF.

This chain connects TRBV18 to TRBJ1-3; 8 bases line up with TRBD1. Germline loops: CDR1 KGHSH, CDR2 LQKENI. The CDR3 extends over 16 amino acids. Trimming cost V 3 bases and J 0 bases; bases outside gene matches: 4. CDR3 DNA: TGTGCCAGCTCACCGACAGGGGTCCCCTCTGGAAACACCATATATTTT. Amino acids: CASSPTGVPSGNTIYF. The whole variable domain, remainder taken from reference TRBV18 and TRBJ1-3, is NAGVMQNPRHLVRRRGQEARLRCSPMKGHSHVYWYRQLPEEGLKFMVYLQKENIIDESGMPKERFSAEFPKEGPSILRIQQVVRGDSAAYFCASSPTGVPSGNTIYFGEGSWLTVV.

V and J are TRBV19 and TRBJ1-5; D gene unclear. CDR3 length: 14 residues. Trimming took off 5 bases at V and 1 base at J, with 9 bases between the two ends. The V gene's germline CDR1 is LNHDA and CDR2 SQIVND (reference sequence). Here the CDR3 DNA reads TGTGCCAGTAGTCCAGCGATGAGCAATCAGCCCCAGCATTTT. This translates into CASSPAMSNQPQHF. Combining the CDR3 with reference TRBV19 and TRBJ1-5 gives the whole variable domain DGGITQSPKYLFRKEGQNVTLSCEQNLNHDAMYWYRQDPGQGLRLIYYSQIVNDFQKGDIAEGYSVSREKKESFPLTVTSAQKNPTAFYLCASSPAMSNQPQHFGDGTRLSIL.

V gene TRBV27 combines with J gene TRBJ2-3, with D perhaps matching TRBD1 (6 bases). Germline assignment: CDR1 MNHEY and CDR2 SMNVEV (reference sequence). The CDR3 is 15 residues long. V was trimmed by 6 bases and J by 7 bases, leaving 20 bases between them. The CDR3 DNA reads TGTGCCAGCAGCCATCGGCAATGGGGGCTTTATACGCAGTATTTT. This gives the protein CASSHRQWGLYTQYF.

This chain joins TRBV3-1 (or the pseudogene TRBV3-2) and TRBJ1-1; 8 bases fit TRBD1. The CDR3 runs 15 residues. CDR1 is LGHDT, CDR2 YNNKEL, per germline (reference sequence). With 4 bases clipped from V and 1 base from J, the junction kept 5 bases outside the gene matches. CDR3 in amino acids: CASSRYRGGNTEAFF. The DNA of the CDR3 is TGTGCCAGCAGCCGATACAGGGGGGGGAACACTGAAGCTTTCTTT.

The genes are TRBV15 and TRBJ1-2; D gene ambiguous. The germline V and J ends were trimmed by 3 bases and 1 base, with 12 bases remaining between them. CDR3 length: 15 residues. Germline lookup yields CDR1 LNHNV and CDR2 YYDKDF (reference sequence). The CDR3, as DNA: TGTGCCACCAGCAGGATAACGTCTAGTAACTATGGCTACACCTTC. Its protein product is CATSRITSSNYGYTF.

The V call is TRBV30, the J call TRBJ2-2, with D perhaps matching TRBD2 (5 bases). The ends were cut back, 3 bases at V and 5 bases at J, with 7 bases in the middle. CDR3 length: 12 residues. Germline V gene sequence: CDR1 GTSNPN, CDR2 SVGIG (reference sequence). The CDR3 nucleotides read TGTGCCTGGAGCTCGGGAACCGGGGAGCTGTTTTTT. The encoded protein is CAWSSGTGELFF.

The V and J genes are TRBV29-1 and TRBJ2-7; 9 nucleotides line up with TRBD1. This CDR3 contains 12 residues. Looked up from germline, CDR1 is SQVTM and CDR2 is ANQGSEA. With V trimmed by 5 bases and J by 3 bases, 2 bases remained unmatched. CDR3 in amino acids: CSVLTGGYEQYF. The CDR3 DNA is TGCAGCGTTTTGACAGGGGGCTACGAGCAGTACTTC.

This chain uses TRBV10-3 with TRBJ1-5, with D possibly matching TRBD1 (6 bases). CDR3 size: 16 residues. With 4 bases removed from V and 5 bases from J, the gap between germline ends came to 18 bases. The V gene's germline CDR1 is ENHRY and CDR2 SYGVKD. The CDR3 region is CAISVGDKGEDQPQHF. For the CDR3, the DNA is TGTGCCATCAGTGTAGGGGACAAGGGCGAGGATCAGCCCCAGCATTTT.